This T cell receptor beta chain was retrieved from a study of long-term antiretroviral therapy in people with HIV. Study-level points and caveats: ART-treated samples gained diversity yet remained below transplant donor controls. Clones showing expansion before ART dominated the repertoire at all time points.

As concerns this clone: Its matching antigen is unknown.

Before DNA extraction, about 0.85-10 million cryopreserved PBMC were held in the samples. The CDR3 consists of 15 residues. The V gene lost 3 bases and the J gene lost 5 bases, with 16 bases spanning the gap. Germline V gives CDR1 SGHTA, CDR2 FQGTGA. The assay, immunoSEQ v3.0, was run at survey level. Each sample had sequencing targeting about 40,000-50,000 T-cell genomes. Method: immunoSEQ multiplex PCR; TCRdb's copy keeps in-frame clones and lacks some. This table has about 50,000 clones, roughly four fifths appearing once. The TCR originated in a woman younger than 35 with HIV. The source was unsorted PBMCs, collected 0.8 years after starting antiretroviral therapy. The chain has TRBV7-3 and TRBJ2-5, with D possibly TRBD1 on 6 matching bases. This CDR3 is CASSFGQLTGETQYF. As DNA, the CDR3 is TGTGCCAGCAGCTTCGGCCAGTTAACAGGGGAGACCCAGTACTTC.